This T cell receptor (beta chain) was identified in a study of cytomegalovirus exposure and HLA in healthy donors (dated by TCRdb to 2015 to 2018). Broadly, across the study: An earlier analysis of some 620 of the donors reported 250 to 350 Gb of sequence data and 95 million to 130 million unique TCR beta sequences obtained from around 190 million T cells. Along with the roughly 670-subject first cohort, a separate validation cohort of more than 90 different subjects was used. Approximately 330 gigabases of sequencing data and tens of millions of unique TCR sequences made up an early release that covered about 640 HLA-typed donors. To decide whether each TCR beta V gene segment behaved as functional or pseudogenic, an earlier analysis of fewer than 750 of the donors relied on high-throughput TCR beta sequencing. A later genetic analysis took genome-wide SNP genotypes for about 55% of the roughly 670 donors and used that subset as a discovery cohort. Among about 370 genotyped donors of the cohort, an average of around 240,000 unique TCR beta nucleotide sequences was sequenced per donor, of which about 20% were non-productive. In the later analysis, no new phenotypic data were used to find candidate immune exposures; instead, reliance was placed on TCR beta sequences and their occurrence across donors. Using immunosequencing, the study profiled T cell repertoires from roughly 650 subjects and related those repertoires to cytomegalovirus serostatus. The aim of the study was to test whether cataloging public T cell receptors could identify signatures of past pathogen exposure. Typing coverage varied by locus: roughly 620-630 donors for A, B, C, DRB1 and DQB1; more than 500 for DQA1; approximately 610 for DPA1; some 470 for DPB1. To predict cytomegalovirus infection status, the study brought together high-throughput TCR immunosequencing, statistical association of individual TCRs with disease status, and machine learning. All discovery cohort repertoires had been generated on a single sequencing platform. To study patterns of TCR occurrence, a later analysis re-analyzed previously published TCR beta repertoires from hundreds of donors and added high-resolution HLA genotyping. Donor age, sex, ethnicity and CMV serostatus were compiled alongside the repertoire data. Roughly 5 DR-DQ haplotypes were handled as single units for association and clustering, since linkage in the cohort was strong. Of the approximately 400 genotyped donors, roughly 85% fell in the genetic ancestry cluster associated with self-reported Caucasian donors. HLA typing covered class I and class II loci at four-digit resolution. The full study reports these points: Only TCR beta chains were sequenced in this cohort, and the absence of alpha or paired-chain data limited detectable features. In a later analysis, HLA-associated TCR beta chains were found to be more clonally expanded and to have lower generation probabilities than equally common non-associated chains. The 87-base-pair reads could not distinguish some IMGT-functional V segments, including TRBV6-2 and TRBV6-3, so those segments were excluded. In a later genetic analysis, fewer N-insertions in productive TCRs were reported among donors in an Asian-associated ancestry cluster than the roughly 700-donor mean. Roughly uniform sequencing depth across donors was assumed in presence/absence analyses, although this assumption may not hold. A later analysis found that most CMV-associated TCR beta chains appeared HLA-restricted, with HLA associations seemingly driven largely by CMV exposure. Three of the identified cytomegalovirus-associated TCR beta chains were confirmed in vitro to be specific for cytomegalovirus antigens. Because counts were too low, about 18 rarely observed V segments, including chromosome 9 orphons, were excluded from the earlier analysis of 500 to 700 of the donors. An association between a missense DCLRE1C variant and V-gene and J-gene trimming of TCR beta chains was found in a later genetic analysis and replicated in an independent cohort. A later analysis associated about 17,000 TCR beta sequences with specific HLA alleles at a false discovery rate of 0.05. The classifier was reported to diagnose cytomegalovirus status with high specificity and sensitivity in both the original cohort and the validation cohort. The authors suggested that the approach could potentially be extended to other disease states and immunological phenotypes. The sequencing pipeline was judged likely to have produced a cluster of highly shared sequence variants as a technical artifact. Strong co-occurrence of HLA alleles, especially DR and DQ, made assigning TCR associations to individual alleles difficult. Most TCR sequences were seen in very few donors, while some public TCRs were found in many individuals. Immune exposure information for the cohort was limited to CMV serostatus. The study gave a list of some 150 TCR beta chains associated with cytomegalovirus. A further reported finding was that TCR beta sequences accurately predicted the HLA-A and HLA-B alleles for most subjects in the first cohort. Broadly in line with IMGT annotations, most TCR beta V segments showed up in productive rearrangements about 87% or about 30% of the time in an earlier analysis of around 600 of the donors. In a later analysis, several top co-occurrence clusters were reported to appear linked to parvovirus B19, influenza, CMV and Epstein-Barr virus. Because some donors lacked HLA typing at each locus, the association tests relied only on the typed subset. Correlated functional status among segregating V segments might be attributable to linkage disequilibrium, but an unknown experimental factor could not be ruled out. A later analysis found that TCR association rates varied across HLA loci, with DRB1 alleles showing the most associated TCRs and HLA-C alleles the fewest.

Between the V and J ends, shortened by 0 bases and 2 bases respectively, the junction contains 2 bases. As encoded in the germline V gene (reference sequence), CDR1 is LNHDA while CDR2 is SQIVND. There are 14 amino acids in the CDR3, from cysteine to phenylalanine inclusive. Only the CDR3 part of the read is kept: 42 bases, read in frame from the first base. Notes on this clone: Its binding antigen is unknown. Base quality data are lacking; no much larger clone is found one base away.

The cohort consisted of more than 650 healthy bone marrow donors. At the time of sampling, every cohort member was nominally healthy, though immune exposures that went unrecorded were likely present. The donor was CMV seropositive and belonged to the group of 250 to 300 seropositive cohort members. A peripheral blood sample was provided by each donor, and peripheral blood mononuclear cells were used for TCR beta sequencing. Genomic DNA extraction from the blood cell samples was performed with the Qiagen DNeasy Blood Extraction Kit. The receptor library was made with the immunoSEQ multiplex PCR assay. The multiplex PCR relied on a mix of 60 forward primers for TCR Vbeta segments and 13 reverse primers for TCR Jbeta segments. The CDR3 region of rearranged TCR beta genes was amplified from genomic DNA by a multiplex PCR assay. The Illumina HiSeq System was used to sequence the amplified TCR beta libraries as 87-base-pair reads. As for how the authors treated the data: In a later analysis, some 80 million unique TCR beta chains were counted across the 650 to 750 repertoires, and about 9.9 million of these chains were shared by at least two donors. Raw reads were error-corrected and collapsed into unique sequences by a nearest-neighbor algorithm in which closely related sequences were merged to remove PCR and sequencing errors. To assign V, D and J gene segments, CDR3 sequences were aligned to IMGT reference sequences. For a sequence to be retained, a match of at least six nucleotides to both a V gene segment and a J gene segment was required. Rearrangements were called productive when the CDR3 lacked stop codons and stayed in frame with V and J; all others were non-productive. Following IMGT convention, CDR3 was defined as the stretch from the second conserved V-encoded cysteine up to the conserved J-encoded phenylalanine. In an earlier analysis of around 600 of the donors, sequences lacking an unambiguous match to a single V gene segment were excluded. An earlier analysis of fewer than 650 of the donors classified V segments as functional when productive rearrangements were above 56.7% and as segregating when the standard deviation between donors was above 5%. A statistical classification framework was built for diagnosing cytomegalovirus status from the catalog of TCR beta chain sequences. A later analysis assigned V and J genes by comparing TCR nucleotide sequences with IMGT/GENE-DB human TR gene sequences. Using the TCRdist pipeline, a later analysis assigned CDR3 sequences along with most-parsimonious VDJ recombination scenarios. In a later analysis, every TCR beta chain was defined by the combination of its CDR3 amino acid sequence and its V-gene family, and reads without a unique V-gene family were dropped. A later analysis removed over 500 highly shared, low-generation-probability nucleotide sequences to deal with suspected cross-contamination and a sequencing artifact. In a later analysis, a clonal expansion index was calculated for each public chain from normalized within-repertoire ranks of inferred template counts. Generation probabilities in a later analysis came from a VDJ recombination model fitted to out-of-frame rearrangements, and those results were checked against IGoR. Hypergeometric tests were used in a later analysis to score TCR-TCR, TCR-HLA and TCR-CMV co-occurrence, with a repertoire-size bias correction applied to the TCR pairs. A later analysis estimated false discovery rates by permuting HLA or CMV assignments 20 times. In a later analysis, co-occurring TCRs were grouped using DBSCAN, with TCRdist sequence similarity added in when clustering inside HLA-allele-positive subsets. Co-occurrence clustering excluded repertoires with fewer than 30,000 or more than 120,000 public chains, plus five with anomalous nucleotide sharing. TCRdb provides this immuneACCESS table in a form limited to in-frame rearrangements. Some clones are lacking; in checked studies, under half of them reflect an unresolved V gene, and why the rest are absent is not known. Clone size and the V and J calls come from that table; the DNA yielded D and trimming. The sample table lists 150,000 to 200,000 clones, 80% to 85% of them with a count of one. The ten largest make up approximately 1% of the sample.

Sequencing used PBMCs. The receptor was isolated from a girl aged 2-9 years in good health and CMV-seropositive. Rearrangement joined TRBV19 to TRBJ2-6; the D gene remains uncertain. The CDR3: CASSIDTGANVLTF. The DNA sequence reads TGTGCCAGTAGTATAGATACTGGGGCCAACGTCCTGACTTTC.